The 18 T cell receptor beta chains below were found in one sample sequenced in a study of cytomegalovirus exposure and HLA in healthy donors. PCR amplification relied on 60 Vbeta primers (plus 13 Jbeta primers). The assay was immunoSEQ multiplex PCR, and TCRdb's table has in-frame clones only and misses some. The sample lists about 98,000 clones; less than 70% were seen once. Sample: PBMCs. The receptor source for this set is a female donor in good health and CMV-seronegative.

V usage is TRBV5-6 and J usage is TRBJ2-7; TRBD1 matches 12 bases. This CDR3 spans 16 amino acids. With V trimmed by 0 bases and J by 5 bases, 6 bases remained unmatched. From germline, CDR1 is SGHDT and CDR2 YYEEEE. CDR3 coding DNA: TGTGCCAGCAGCTTGGTGCTCGGGACAGGGGGCCACGAGCAGTACTTC. This translates into CASSLVLGTGGHEQYF.

The chain links TRBV2 to TRBJ2-3; TRBD2 agrees at 8 bases. Per the germline V gene, CDR1 is SNHLY and CDR2 is FYNNEI. J gave up 1 base and V 7 bases, and 7 bases lay outside the gene matches. This CDR3 is 15 amino acids long. The CDR3 sequence is CASTEGRGGTDTQYF. The CDR3 DNA is TGTGCCAGCACCGAGGGGCGGGGGGGCACAGATACGCAGTATTTT.

The rearrangement joins TRBV4-1 to TRBJ1-1; the D gene is possibly TRBD1 (6 bases). From germline, CDR1 is MGHRA and CDR2 YSYEKL. The CDR3 covers 13 residues. The V end lost 3 bases, the J end lost 4 bases, and 9 bases lay between the germline ends. Here the CDR3 DNA reads TGCGCCAGCAGCCAGGGGGCGGCCACTGAAGCTTTCTTT. Amino acid sequence: CASSQGAATEAFF.

This chain joins TRBV30 and TRBJ1-5; possible D gene TRBD1, 5 bases. The CDR3 consists of 15 residues. The V end lost 3 bases, the J end lost 4 bases, and 16 bases lay between the germline ends. In germline, CDR1 is GTSNPN, CDR2 SVGIG (reference sequence). This CDR3 is CAWSAKGRPNQPQHF. As DNA, the CDR3 is TGTGCCTGGAGCGCAAAGGGGCGGCCAAATCAGCCCCAGCATTTT.

Only one count was recorded for this clone. V is TRBV7-2 and J is TRBJ2-3; D not resolved. Germline CDR1 is SGHTA and CDR2 is FQGNSA. There are 15 residues in the CDR3. Between the trimmed V and J ends, which lost 4 bases and 0 bases, there was a span of 11 bases. The CDR3 coding sequence is TGTGCCAGCAGCTCCGCCCTCAGAAGCACAGATACGCAGTATTTT. Its protein is CASSSALRSTDTQYF.

In this sample, this clone turned up a few times. The chain recombines TRBV6-5 with TRBJ1-3, with D maybe TRBD1 (6 bases). Germline V CDR1 and CDR2: MNHEY, SVGAGI. Trimming took 6 bases from V and 2 from J, leaving 11 bases between them. The CDR3 runs 14 residues. CDR3 amino acids: CASRRGGAGNTIYF. CDR3 in DNA: TGTGCCAGCAGAAGGGGGGGGGCTGGAAACACCATATATTTT.

The chain uses TRBV11-3 and TRBJ1-4, with D possibly being TRBD1 (5 bases). The germline gives CDR1 SGHNT, CDR2 YENEEA. The CDR3 runs 14 residues. V was cut by 1 base and J by 8 bases, with 11 bases left in between. CDR3 bases: TGTGCCAGCAGCTTAGCGGGGGTAGTGGAAAAACTGTTTTTT. Translated: CASSLAGVVEKLFF. Drawing the rest from reference TRBV11-3 and TRBJ1-4, the complete variable domain is EAGVVQSPRYKIIEKKQPVAFWCNPISGHNTLYWYLQNLGQGPELLIRYENEEAVDDSQLPKDRFSAERLKGVDSTLKIQPAELGDSAVYLCASSLAGVVEKLFFGSGTQLSVL.

This chain connects TRBV4-2 to TRBJ2-1, with TRBD2 matching 12 bases. The CDR3 sequence is 16 residues long. The V segment lost 0 bases and the J segment 7 bases; nucleotides outside the gene matches: 4. In germline, CDR1 is LGHNA, CDR2 YNFKEQ. The CDR3 is CASSQDPSGGANEQFF. The CDR3 nucleotides are TGTGCCAGCAGCCAAGATCCTAGCGGGGGGGCGAATGAGCAGTTCTTC.

The V gene is TRBV6-8, the J gene TRBJ1-3; D unresolved. Per germline, CDR1 MNHGY and CDR2 SAAAGT. V was cut by 8 bases and J by 5 bases, with 10 bases left in between. This CDR3 has 12 amino acids. In DNA form, the CDR3 reads TGTGCCAGCCCGGAGCGGAGAAACACCATATATTTT. It specifies CASPERRNTIYF.

This clone showed up just a few times. CDR3 region: CASSSGGKQFF. CDR3 coding DNA: TGTGCCAGCAGCTCCGGGGGGAAGCAGTTCTTC. This chain joins TRBV11-2 and TRBJ2-1, with 7 nucleotides matching TRBD2. V lost 4 bases to trimming and J lost 11 bases; unmatched junction nucleotides: 2. The CDR3 has 11 amino acids. CDR1 and CDR2 from the germline V gene are SGHAT and FQNNGV.

This clone was found a few times. The chain recombines TRBV11-2 with TRBJ2-7, with D unresolved. The CDR3 runs to 15 residues. V lost 1 base and J 0 bases, leaving 10 bases between the germline ends. Germline V gene lookup returns CDR1 SGHAT and CDR2 FQNNGV. The CDR3: CASSLGSVLSYEQYF. CDR3 DNA sequence: TGTGCCAGCAGCTTAGGATCAGTCCTCTCCTACGAGCAGTACTTC.

V usage is TRBV15 and J usage is TRBJ1-2; the D is unclear. The CDR3 has 13 residues. The germline V gene encodes CDR1 LNHNV and CDR2 YYDKDF (reference sequence). V was trimmed by 0 bases and J by 8 bases, leaving 10 bases between them. The chain's CDR3 is CATSRDRRVGYTF. The CDR3 DNA reads TGTGCCACCAGCAGAGATCGCCGGGTGGGCTACACCTTC.

This clone was counted a single time. The rearrangement joins TRBV11-2 to TRBJ2-3, with 9 positions matching TRBD2. The CDR3 totals 15 residues. V gave up 1 base and J gave up 6 bases; unmatched junction bases: 5. Germline assignment: CDR1 SGHAT and CDR2 FQNNGV. CDR3 residues: CASSLGGGARDTQYF. For the CDR3, the DNA is TGTGCCAGCAGCTTAGGCGGGGGGGCCAGGGATACGCAGTATTTT.

This sequence joins TRBV10-3 and TRBJ2-5, with 8 bases fitting TRBD1. The CDR3 has 14 residues. J was trimmed by 1 base and V by 6 bases; bases with no gene match: 4. Germline V gene sequence: CDR1 ENHRY, CDR2 SYGVKD. In DNA form, the CDR3 reads TGTGCCATCAGGGCTGACAGGGGCCAAGAGACCCAGTACTTC. Protein: CAIRADRGQETQYF.

J is TRBJ2-7 and V is TRBV7-6; 8 positions match TRBD1. The CDR3 covers 17 residues. V shed 2 bases and J 2 bases; nucleotides not matched to a gene: 11. Germline V gives CDR1 SGHVS, CDR2 FNYEAQ. In DNA, the CDR3 is TGTGCCAGCAGCTTATCGACAGGGGAACTGGTGGCCTACGAGCAGTACTTC. Translated, it gives CASSLSTGELVAYEQYF.

This chain joins TRBV4-1 and TRBJ1-5; 7 bases fit TRBD1. CDR1 MGHRA and CDR2 YSYEKL come from the germline V gene. Unmatched junction bases numbered 7, after V lost 3 bases and J lost 2 bases. CDR3 length: 16 amino acids. This chain's CDR3 is CASSQYGGTGNQPQHF. The CDR3 nucleotides are TGCGCCAGCAGCCAGTACGGAGGGACAGGCAATCAGCCCCAGCATTTT.

This clone appeared a few times. The chain recombines TRBV13 with TRBJ1-2; D is possibly TRBD1 (6 bases). The germline CDR1 and CDR2 sequences are PRHDT and FYEKMQ (reference sequence). This CDR3 has 16 residues. V lost 5 bases and J lost 8, with 24 bases in between. CDR3 region: CASSPGRTEFVMGYTF. DNA of the CDR3: TGTGCCAGCAGCCCCGGAAGGACAGAATTCGTTATGGGCTACACCTTC.

The chain combines TRBV12-5 with TRBJ2-3; 9 bases match TRBD2. Trimming at V came to 7 bases and at J to 0 bases, leaving 14 bases not matched to a gene. The V gene's germline CDR1 is LGHNT and CDR2 FRNRAP. CDR3 length: 18 amino acids. CDR3 amino acids: CASARSRVAGESTDTQYF. The CDR3 region has the DNA TGTGCTAGTGCCCGCTCTCGCGTAGCGGGAGAGAGCACAGATACGCAGTATTTT.